This T cell receptor beta chain emerged from a study of shared clonotypes between healthy human individuals (dated by TCRdb to 2018 to 2021). Notes on the research overall: The cohort comprised a couple of women and three men aged 18 to 49 years. Blood TCR repertoires of about five healthy adults were deeply sequenced to estimate repertoire size and the extent of clonotype sharing between individuals. Per donor, leukapheresis produced somewhere between about 0.94 and 8.9 billion PBMCs. To increase sequencing depth and limit assay-specific biases, TCR repertoire library preparation and sequencing were carried out by different laboratories using diverse techniques. For each donor, CD4 naive and CD4 memory were each given three plates, CD8 naive was given two plates, and CD8 memory was given one plate. Summary of the overall study and its limitations: Higher generation probabilities were observed for clonotypes shared by all four sorted-subset donors than for non-shared clonotypes. Sharing across a few donors was observed for approximately 5% of naive CD4, over 3% of naive CD8, about 2.3% of memory CD4, and 0.4% of memory CD8 clonotypes. Incomplete sequencing was indicated by rarefaction of sorted-subset datasets, despite the large sequencing depth. Pairwise subsampling indicated that sequencing depth was expected to affect the degree of clonotype sharing among donors. The small number of donors limited the genetic and exposure-history diversity represented. Naive subsets generally had larger estimated clonotype richness than memory subsets. Sampling was restricted to blood, and TCR repertoires in tissue are likely to differ from TCR repertoires in blood.

TCR CDR3 regions were amplified from genomic DNA by multiplex PCR using the deep immunoSEQ assay. Extracted genomic DNA from each cell subset was spread evenly across all wells of several immunoSEQ 96-well plates, with each plate serving as a replicate. For sorted subsets, each replicate PCR was loaded with 200 to 250 ng genomic DNA, equivalent to 30,000 or so T cell genomes. The purified libraries were quantified using a Qubit 3.0 fluorometer, sized with a Bioanalyzer 2100, and then quantified again using the KAPA Library Quantification kit. Each immunoSEQ 96-well plate was sequenced on its own single-read 150-cycle Illumina NextSeq 550 flow cell. Concerning the study's data processing: Because the immunoSEQ output included only junctional sequences and no quality scores, the filtering could not be the same as the filtering used for full-length reads. Sequences were annotated with PyIR, a Python wrapper for IgBLAST v1.9, using IMGT germline references to assign V/J genes and CDR3. Any read was removed if the V/J assignment was weak (E-value above 1e-6), the CDR3 was missing, or the read contained stop codons, out-of-frame junctions, or ambiguous translated residues. V3J clonotypes were defined as sequences sharing the same inferred V gene, J gene, and CDR3 amino acid sequence. To compute the percentage overlap between repertoires, the number of shared unique clonotypes was divided by the size of the smaller repertoire. RTK rarefaction, the Chao1 estimator, and Recon v2.1 estimates of unobserved clonotypes were used to assess repertoire richness. For all TCRbeta clonotypes obtained by the gDNA method from a few donors, generation probabilities were computed with OLGA. The source is immuneACCESS, and TCRdb retained only in-frame sequences with V and J called. Part of the clones is not carried over; for the studies checked, unresolved V genes explain less than half of this, and the remainder is unexplained. That table is the source of V, J and clone size, and D and trimming were worked out from the DNA. The sample table contains fewer than 1.4 million clones; only one count was recorded for around 78% of them. 0.6% to 0.7% of the sample belongs to the ten largest clones.

Remarks on this clone: The specificity of this receptor is unknown. No base qualities exist here, and no much larger clone lies one base off it.

Healthy HIV-negative adults with no recently reported acute infections or vaccinations were included as donors. Only Caucasian adults living in Nashville, Tennessee, USA were represented among the donors. CD4+ T cells were enriched by magnetic negative selection; naive cells were then positively selected on CD45RA, and the negative fraction formed the memory subset. After blood collection by leukapheresis, PBMCs were isolated using Ficoll-Histopaque density gradient centrifugation and then cryopreserved in the vapor phase of liquid nitrogen. Analytical flow cytometry was used to check the purity and quantity of each magnetically sorted T cell population. From each sorted fraction, genomic DNA was isolated and quantified by UV absorbance on a Nanodrop 2000c. The specimen was memory CD4+ T cells from PBMCs. The sample's cell subset or site label, decoded: CD45RA-negative fraction. This receptor was identified in a young man in good health. Some clones in this sample may be carry-over from other donors' samples.

The bases read TGTGCCAGCAGCCCAGACGGAGGGGGCTATGGCTACACCTTC. This gives the protein CASSPDGGGYGYTF. The rearrangement combines TRBV6-1 with TRBJ1-2, with TRBD1 perhaps the D gene, on 6 matching bases. CDR1 and CDR2 were assigned from the germline V gene as MNHNS and SASEGT. Spanning cysteine to phenylalanine, the CDR3 consists of 14 amino acids. Only the CDR3 part of the read is kept: 42 bases, read in frame from the first base. The V end loses 6 bases and the J end loses 4 bases, and a stretch of 15 bases separates them.